Listed below are T cell receptor beta chains from one sample, sequenced in a study of PD-1 blockade in classical Hodgkin lymphoma. Measured with immunoSEQ multiplex PCR; TCRdb has only the in-frame clones, and not every one. This table holds about 58,000 clones, more than 75% found once. Here the sequenced sample was peripheral blood mononuclear cells (PBMCs), taken before the second cycle of nivolumab. The receptors derive from a human donor with classical Hodgkin lymphoma. Each CDR3 is given with its conserved first and last residue. Fields, in order: clone size, V gene, J gene, D gene, CDR3 DNA, CDR3 protein. D genes are given only for firm matches. Clone size is given for some rows only: seen once, a few or many times, or a class if the clone is expanded.

size: .
V: TRBV5-1
J: TRBJ2-2
D: .
DNA: TGCGCCAGCAGCCCAAGACAGCAGCGAAAGGACACCGGGGAGCTGTTTTTT
CDR3: CASSPRQQRKDTGELFF

size: .
V: TRBV5-1
J: TRBJ2-2
D: .
DNA: TGCGCCAGCAGCCCCGGACGAGGCACCGGGGAGCTGTTTTTT
CDR3: CASSPGRGTGELFF

size: .
V: TRBV7-9
J: TRBJ1-5
D: .
DNA: TGTGCCAGCAGCTTGGACGGGATCAGCAATCAGCCCCAGCATTTT
CDR3: CASSLDGISNQPQHF

size: .
V: TRBV2
J: TRBJ2-3
D: .
DNA: TGTGCCAGCAAGTCGAGGGGGGGTTCGACGGATACGCAGTATTTT
CDR3: CASKSRGGSTDTQYF

size: .
V: TRBV5-1
J: TRBJ1-5
D: .
DNA: TGCGCCAGCAGTCTAAATGGACAGATCAATCAGCCCCAGCATTTT
CDR3: CASSLNGQINQPQHF

size: .
V: TRBV7-7
J: TRBJ2-3
D: TRBD1
DNA: TGTGCCAGCAGCTCGACAGGGGGAGGAGATACGCAGTATTTT
CDR3: CASSSTGGGDTQYF

size: .
V: TRBV6-1
J: TRBJ2-7
D: TRBD2
DNA: TGTGCCAGCAGTGATCTTAGCGGGGGGGACGAGCAGTACTTC
CDR3: CASSDLSGGDEQYF

size: .
V: TRBV5-8
J: TRBJ2-7
D: .
DNA: TGTGCCAGCAGCTGGGTGGCCGGGGAAACCTACGAGCAGTACTTC
CDR3: CASSWVAGETYEQYF

size: .
V: TRBV7-9
J: TRBJ1-2
D: .
DNA: TGTGCCAGCAGCTTAAAGGAGGTGGGGACTTCCTCATGGGGCTACACCTTC
CDR3: CASSLKEVGTSSWGYTF

size: .
V: TRBV28
J: TRBJ1-2
D: TRBD1
DNA: TGTGCCAGCAGTCAGACAGGGGGTTATGGCTACACCTTC
CDR3: CASSQTGGYGYTF

size: .
V: TRBV28
J: TRBJ1-4
D: .
DNA: TGTGCCAGCAGTTTTACCGGGACTAATGAAAAACTGTTTTTT
CDR3: CASSFTGTNEKLFF

size: .
V: TRBV4-2
J: TRBJ2-1
D: .
DNA: TGTGCCAGCAGCCAAGATCCTTCTGGGCAGGTGGGTGACGATGAGCAGTTCTTC
CDR3: CASSQDPSGQVGDDEQFF

size: .
V: TRBV5-1
J: TRBJ1-1
D: .
DNA: TGCGCCAGCAGCAAAAAAACAGGGTTCGACACTGAAGCTTTCTTT
CDR3: CASSKKTGFDTEAFF

size: .
V: TRBV7-8
J: TRBJ1-5
D: TRBD1
DNA: TGTGCCAGCAGCTTAGTACAGGGGCAGCGATATCAGCCCCAGCATTTT
CDR3: CASSLVQGQRYQPQHF

size: once
V: TRBV19
J: TRBJ2-5
D: .
DNA: TGTGCCAGTAGTATCTTCTTGGGATCTTTAGAGACCCAGTACTTC
CDR3: CASSIFLGSLETQYF